The entry below describes one T cell receptor (beta chain). The antigen is unknown. The PCR had 60 Vbeta and 13 Jbeta primers. Using immunoSEQ multiplex PCR, the repertoire was profiled, and TCRdb retains in-frame clones only, with some absent. This sample carries 150,000 to 250,000 clones, with almost 0.75% going to the ten biggest clones. Trimming pared 0 bases from V and 15 bases from J, leaving 9 bases between. This CDR3 comprises 11 residues. Germline values: CDR1 SGHDT, CDR2 YYEEEE. The data stem from a study of cytomegalovirus exposure and HLA in healthy donors. Study-wide points: Reportedly, a later analysis found an Asian-associated ancestry cluster had fewer N-insertions than the approximately 670-donor mean.

This sequence was found in a boy younger than 18 in good health and CMV-seronegative. Sequencing was done on a sample of PBMCs. The chain is built from TRBV5-6 and TRBJ2-2, with no clear D. This CDR3 reads CASSLVQEVFF. CDR3 nucleotide sequence: TGTGCCAGCAGCTTGGTACAAGAGGTGTTTTTT.